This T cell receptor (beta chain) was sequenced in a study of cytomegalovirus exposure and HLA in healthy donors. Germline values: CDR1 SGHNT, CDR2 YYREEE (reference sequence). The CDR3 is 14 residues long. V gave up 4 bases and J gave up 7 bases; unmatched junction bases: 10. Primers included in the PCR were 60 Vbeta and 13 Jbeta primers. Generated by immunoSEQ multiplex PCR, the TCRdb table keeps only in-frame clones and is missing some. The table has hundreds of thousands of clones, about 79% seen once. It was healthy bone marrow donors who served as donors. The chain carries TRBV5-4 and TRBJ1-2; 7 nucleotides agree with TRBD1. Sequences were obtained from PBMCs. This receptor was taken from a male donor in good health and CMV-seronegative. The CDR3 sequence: CASSQGQTAGGYTF. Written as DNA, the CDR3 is TGTGCCAGCAGCCAGGGACAGACAGCGGGTGGCTACACCTTC. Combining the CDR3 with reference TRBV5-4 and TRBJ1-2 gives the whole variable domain ETGVTQSPTHLIKTRGQQVTLRCSSQSGHNTVSWYQQALGQGPQFIFQYYREEENGRGNFPPRFSGLQFPNYSSELNVNALELDDSALYLCASSQGQTAGGYTFGSGTRLTVV.